The entry below describes one T cell receptor beta chain. Its antigen is currently unknown. The sample belongs to a study of long-term antiretroviral therapy in people with HIV. Study-level findings and limits: Post-ART, diversity grew, though it stayed under transplant donor control levels. Pre-ART expanded TRB clones stayed dominant throughout, though often decreasing after ART.

This was the immunoSEQ v3.0 assay at survey level. The repertoire was sequenced with immunoSEQ multiplex PCR; TCRdb's copy has only in-frame clones and lacks some. The data contain roughly 20,000 clones, about nine tenths of them singletons. The CDR3 extends over 16 amino acids. Germline V gives CDR1 SGDLS, CDR2 YYNGEE. Trimming left V 4 bases short and J 0 bases short, with 14 bases between. The sample here was unsorted PBMCs, taken 0.5 years after starting antiretroviral therapy. The chain recombines TRBV9 with TRBJ2-1, with D possibly matching TRBD1 (6 bases). This receptor was taken from a man aged 40-49 years with HIV. This CDR3 reads CASSPIGDNSYNEQFF. The CDR3 DNA reads TGTGCCAGCAGCCCCATTGGGGACAACTCCTACAATGAGCAGTTCTTC.